This is a list of T cell receptor beta chains from one sample in a study of shared clonotypes between healthy human individuals. Sequencing was performed with immunoSEQ multiplex PCR; in TCRdb, only in-frame clones are kept and a portion is missing. The data show 800,000 to 1,200,000 clones, roughly 74% seen once. Sequences were obtained from memory CD4+ T cells from PBMCs. The receptors derive from a man aged 18-30 years in good health. Some clones in this sample may be carry-over from other donors' samples. Both conserved end residues are part of each CDR3. A D gene is named only where the DNA matches it firmly. Some rows have no size entry. The others give once, few or many, or a class for an expanded clone.

clone_size	d_call	v_call	j_call	cdr3_nt	cdr3_aa
-	TRBD2	TRBV7-9	TRBJ2-3	TGTGCCAGCAGTCCCCCTAGCGGGAGTTGGACAGATACGCAGTATTTT	CASSPPSGSWTDTQYF
many	TRBD1	TRBV7-3	TRBJ2-7	TGTGCCAGCAGCTTACAACAGGGGAATTACTACGAGCAGTACTTC	CASSLQQGNYYEQYF
-	TRBD1	TRBV6-1	TRBJ1-1	TGTGCCAGCATGACGGACAGGGGAAACACTGAAGCTTTCTTT	CASMTDRGNTEAFF
few	-	TRBV28	TRBJ1-1	TGTGCCAGCAGCCTACAGATGAACACTGAAGCTTTCTTT	CASSLQMNTEAFF
-	-	TRBV2	TRBJ2-1	TGTGCCAGCATTAAGGACGGATACAATGAGCAGTTCTTC	CASIKDGYNEQFF
-	-	TRBV7-2	TRBJ2-3	TGTGCCAGCAGCTTGGGTACCACGACAGATACGCAGTATTTT	CASSLGTTTDTQYF
-	TRBD1	TRBV28	TRBJ1-5	TGTGCCAGCAGGTACACTACAGGGGGCGGCAATCAGCCCCAGCATTTT	CASRYTTGGGNQPQHF
-	TRBD2	TRBV4-2	TRBJ2-3	TGTGCCAGCAGTAGAGGAACTAGCGGGAGAGCTAAAGATACGCAGTATTTT	CASSRGTSGRAKDTQYF
-	TRBD2	TRBV19	TRBJ2-5	TGTGCCAGTACCCCGGCCGGGAGGCTTGGTGGAGAGACCCAGTACTTC	CASTPAGRLGGETQYF
-	-	TRBV18	TRBJ1-4	TGTGCCAGCTCACCACCGAGTATGGCTAATGAAAAACTGTTTTTT	CASSPPSMANEKLFF
-	-	TRBV6-5	TRBJ1-2	TGTGCCACCTTGGACACCGCTAACTATGGCTACACCTTC	CATLDTANYGYTF
-	-	TRBV10-3	TRBJ2-2	TGTGCCACCTCGAGGACAGAGGGAAACACCGGGGAGCTGTTTTTT	CATSRTEGNTGELFF
-	-	TRBV7-2	TRBJ1-4	TGTGCCAGCAGCTTACTAAGAGGGTCTACTAATGAAAAACTGTTTTTT	CASSLLRGSTNEKLFF